This record looks at one T cell receptor (beta chain) sequence and its context. The sample originates from a study of control samples from healthy donors and cancer patients. The CDR3 totals 18 residues. V shed 4 bases, J shed 7 bases, and the junction held 13 bases outside the gene matches. Germline lookup yields CDR1 MGHRA and CDR2 YSYEKL. The repertoire was sequenced with immunoSEQ multiplex PCR; TCRdb's copy has only in-frame clones and lacks some. Of fewer than 130,000 clones in the sample, roughly 90% were seen once. The TCR comes from a woman in her sixties with lung cancer. Sequences were obtained from PBMCs. The gene calls are TRBV4-1 and TRBJ2-1, with 13 bases fitting TRBD2. As DNA, the CDR3 is TGCGCCAGCAGCCCGCGGGCCACTACTAGCGGGGGGGGGAATGAGCAGTTCTTC. Translation: CASSPRATTSGGGNEQFF.